This paragraph covers one T cell receptor (beta chain) sequence. This clone has just one count. This receptor's antigen is unknown. Base qualities are not provided; no much larger clone lies one nucleotide away. The data were taken from a study of blood T cell repertoires in COVID-19 (dated by TCRdb to about 2020). Regarding the complete study: The collaborator samples originated in the United States, Italy and Spain and spanned the acute and convalescent phases of COVID-19. Where HLA class I and class II types were available, the types were taken from metadata supplied by the sample provider, not from assay-based typing. A freely available public database, intended as a resource for researchers studying the immune response to SARS-CoV-2, is where the repertoires were released. The samples were drawn from the first 160 participants of the ongoing ImmuneRACE study and from about 1,200 subjects provided by 6 global collaborators. Nearly every sample came with metadata listing a de-identified subject ID, COVID-19 status, age in years and sex. The material from the prospective study consisted of cDNA or gDNA derived from T cells, B-cell-depleted T cells, or PBMCs. The dataset comprised deeply sampled blood TCRbeta repertoires from subjects exposed to, actively infected with, or recovered from COVID-19.

Whole blood was collected in K2EDTA tubes by collaborating institutions according to the institutions' own protocols. Collaborator samples were shipped for TCRbeta analysis as frozen whole blood, isolated PBMCs, or DNA extracted from either sample type. Study-level results and caveats: How much clinical and demographic metadata was included differed by source and by participant, and the metadata was provided uncurated.

The immunoSEQ Assay, a bias-controlled multiplex PCR, was used to amplify TCRbeta CDR3 regions from genomic DNA. Turning to the authors' computational methods: The number of nucleated cells in each sample was estimated from the amplification of reference gene primers within the assay. To quantify the absolute abundance of each unique TCRbeta CDR3 rearrangement, sequence reads were collapsed and filtered. Productive Simpson clonality was computed per sample as the square root of Simpson's diversity index over productive rearrangements. The table comes from immuneACCESS by way of TCRdb, which keeps in-frame sequences with V and J called. Part of the clones is missing from these tables; in studies checked, under half for an unresolved V gene and the rest for unknown reasons. V and J calls and clone size are given by that table; D and trimming were obtained from the DNA. The sample contains about 140,000 clones, 85% to 90% of them found a single time. About 8% of the sample is in the top ten clones.

The sample was peripheral blood. The receptor was isolated from a woman aged 60-70 years with acute or convalescent COVID-19.

The CDR3 protein: CASSLGLPANYGYTF. The bases are TGCGCCAGCAGCTTGGGGTTACCCGCGAACTATGGCTACACCTTC. Recombination linked TRBV5-1 to TRBJ1-2, with no confident D gene call. Trimming takes 0 bases from V and 2 bases from J, and the germline ends sit 11 bases apart. In the germline V gene, CDR1 corresponds to SGHRS and CDR2 to YFSETQ. The CDR3 spans 15 residues, from the cysteine through the phenylalanine. The kept DNA is CDR3 alone, 45 bases in frame from the first base.